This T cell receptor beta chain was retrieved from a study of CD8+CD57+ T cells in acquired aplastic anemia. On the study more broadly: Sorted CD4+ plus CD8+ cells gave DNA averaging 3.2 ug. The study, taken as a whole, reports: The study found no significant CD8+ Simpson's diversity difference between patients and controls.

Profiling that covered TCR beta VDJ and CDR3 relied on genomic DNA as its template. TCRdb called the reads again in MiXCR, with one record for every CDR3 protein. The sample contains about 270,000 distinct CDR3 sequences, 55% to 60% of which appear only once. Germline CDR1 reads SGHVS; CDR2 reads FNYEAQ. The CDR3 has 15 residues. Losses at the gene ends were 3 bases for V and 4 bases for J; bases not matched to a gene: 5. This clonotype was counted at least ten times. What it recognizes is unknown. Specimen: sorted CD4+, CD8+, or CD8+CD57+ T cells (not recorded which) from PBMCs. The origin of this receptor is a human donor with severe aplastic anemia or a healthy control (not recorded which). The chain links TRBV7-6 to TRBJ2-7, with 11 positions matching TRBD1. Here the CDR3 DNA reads TGTGCCAGCAGCTTCGGGACAGGGGGAATGTACGAGCAGTACTTC. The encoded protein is CASSFGTGGMYEQYF.